This TCR beta chain stems from a study of human T cells and chemical hapten exposure. MiXCR was run by TCRdb on the RACE reads, yielding one entry per CDR3 protein. The sample yields more than 250,000 distinct CDR3 sequences, about 9% seen once. As to time point: pre-sensitization, week 0. Treatment reported: therapeutic diphenylcyclopropenone sensitization with weekly scalp DPC. This clonotype was observed at least ten times. Germline CDR1 and CDR2: LNHDA and SQIVND (reference sequence). Trimming removed 4 bases from V and 0 bases from J, with 21 bases in between. CDR3 length: 18 residues. The origin of this receptor is a woman aged 40 to 50 with alopecia areata. Some clones in this sample may be carry-over from other donors' samples. This specimen consisted of whole blood, obtained in connection with sensitization to the hapten diphenylcyclopropenone (DPC). The genes are TRBV19 and TRBJ1-2; D ambiguous. CDR3 nucleotides: TGTGCCAGTAGTACCCCTGGTTGGGGTCGAGAAGCTAACTATGGCTACACCTTC. It is translated as CASSTPGWGREANYGYTF.